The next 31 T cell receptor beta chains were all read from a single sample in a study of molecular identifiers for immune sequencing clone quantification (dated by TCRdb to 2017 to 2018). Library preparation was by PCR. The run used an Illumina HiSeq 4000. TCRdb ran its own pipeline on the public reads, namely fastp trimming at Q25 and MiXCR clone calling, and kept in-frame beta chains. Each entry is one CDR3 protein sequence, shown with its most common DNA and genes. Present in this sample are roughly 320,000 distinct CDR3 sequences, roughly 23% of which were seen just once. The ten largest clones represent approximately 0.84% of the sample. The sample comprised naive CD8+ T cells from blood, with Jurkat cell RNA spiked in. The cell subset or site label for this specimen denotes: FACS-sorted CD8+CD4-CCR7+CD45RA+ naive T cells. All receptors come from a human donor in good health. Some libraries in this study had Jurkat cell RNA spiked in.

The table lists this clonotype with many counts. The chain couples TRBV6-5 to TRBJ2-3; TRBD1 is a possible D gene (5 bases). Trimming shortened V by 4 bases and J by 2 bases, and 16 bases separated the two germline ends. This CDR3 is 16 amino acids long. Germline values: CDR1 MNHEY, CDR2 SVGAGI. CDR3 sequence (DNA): TGTGCCAGCAGTTCCCAACTCGACAGCTACACAGATACGCAGTATTTT. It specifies CASSSQLDSYTDTQYF.

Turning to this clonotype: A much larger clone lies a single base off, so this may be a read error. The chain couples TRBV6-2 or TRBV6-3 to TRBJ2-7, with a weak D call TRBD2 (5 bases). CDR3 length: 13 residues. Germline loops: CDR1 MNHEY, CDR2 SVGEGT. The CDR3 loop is CASSYGLTYGQYF. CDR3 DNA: TGTGCCAGCAGTTATGGACTGACCTACGGGCAGTACTTC.

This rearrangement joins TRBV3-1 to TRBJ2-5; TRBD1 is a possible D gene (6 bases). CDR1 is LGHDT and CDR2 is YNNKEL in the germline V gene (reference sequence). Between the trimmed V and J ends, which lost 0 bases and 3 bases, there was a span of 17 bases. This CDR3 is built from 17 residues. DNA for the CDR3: TGTGCCAGCAGCCAAGATAACGGGGCGTACAGGGAAGAGACCCAGTACTTC. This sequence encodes CASSQDNGAYREETQYF.

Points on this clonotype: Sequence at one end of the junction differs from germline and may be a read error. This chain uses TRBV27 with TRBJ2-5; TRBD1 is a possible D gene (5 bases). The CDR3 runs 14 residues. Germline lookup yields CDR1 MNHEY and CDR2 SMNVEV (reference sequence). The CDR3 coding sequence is TGTGCCAGCAGTTTCGTGACAGACCAAGAGACCCGGTACTTC. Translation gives CASSFVTDQETRYF.

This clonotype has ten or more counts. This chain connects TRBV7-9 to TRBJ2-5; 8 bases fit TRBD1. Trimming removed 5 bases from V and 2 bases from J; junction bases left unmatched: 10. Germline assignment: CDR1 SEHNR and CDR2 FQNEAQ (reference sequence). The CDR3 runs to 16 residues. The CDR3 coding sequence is TGTGCCAGCAGCGTAGGACAGGGAAAATATCAAGAGACCCAGTACTTC. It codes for CASSVGQGKYQETQYF.

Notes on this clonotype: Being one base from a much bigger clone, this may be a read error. The CDR3 reads CASSSPRQETQYF. DNA of the CDR3: TGTGCCAGCAGTTCACCCCGCCAAGAGACCCAGTACTTC. The gene calls are TRBV6-2 or TRBV6-3 and TRBJ2-5; D gene unclear. The germline gives CDR1 MNHEY, CDR2 SVGEGT. Trimming removed 4 bases at V and 1 base at J, with 7 bases between. The CDR3 runs to 13 residues.

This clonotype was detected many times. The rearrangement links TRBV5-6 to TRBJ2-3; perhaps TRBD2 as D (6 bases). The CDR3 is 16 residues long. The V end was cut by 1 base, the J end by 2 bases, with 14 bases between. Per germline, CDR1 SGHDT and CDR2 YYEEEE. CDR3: CASSLRLAGNTDTQYF. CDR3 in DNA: TGTGCCAGCAGCTTGAGGCTTGCGGGAAACACAGATACGCAGTATTTT.

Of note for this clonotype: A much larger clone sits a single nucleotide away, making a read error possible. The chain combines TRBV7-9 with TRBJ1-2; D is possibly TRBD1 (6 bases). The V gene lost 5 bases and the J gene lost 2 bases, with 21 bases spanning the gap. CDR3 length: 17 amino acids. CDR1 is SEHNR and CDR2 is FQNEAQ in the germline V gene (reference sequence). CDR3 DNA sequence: TGTGCCAGCAGCCAAACAATCCGGGACAACAAAAACTATGGCTACACCTTC. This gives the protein CASSQTIRDNKNYGYTF. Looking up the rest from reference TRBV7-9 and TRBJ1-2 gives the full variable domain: DTGVSQNPRHKITKRGQNVTFRCDPISEHNRLYWYRQTLGQGPEFLTYFQNEAQLEKSRLLSDRFSAERPKGSFSTLEIQRTEQGDSAMYLCASSQTIRDNKNYGYTFGSGTRLTVV.

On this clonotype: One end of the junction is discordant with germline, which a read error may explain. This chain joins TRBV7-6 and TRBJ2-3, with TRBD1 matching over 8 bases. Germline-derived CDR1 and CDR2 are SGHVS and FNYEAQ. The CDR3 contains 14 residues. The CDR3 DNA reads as TGTGCCAGCAGCTACGGGACAGGAGGAGATGCGCAGTATTTT. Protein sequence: CASSYGTGGDAQYF.

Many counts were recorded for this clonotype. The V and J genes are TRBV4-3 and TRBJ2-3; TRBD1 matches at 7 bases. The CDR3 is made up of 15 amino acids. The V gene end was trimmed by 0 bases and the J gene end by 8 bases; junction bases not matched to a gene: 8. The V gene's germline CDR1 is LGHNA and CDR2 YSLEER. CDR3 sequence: CASSQDVTGVFTQYF. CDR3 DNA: TGCGCCAGCAGCCAAGATGTCACAGGGGTTTTTACGCAGTATTTT.

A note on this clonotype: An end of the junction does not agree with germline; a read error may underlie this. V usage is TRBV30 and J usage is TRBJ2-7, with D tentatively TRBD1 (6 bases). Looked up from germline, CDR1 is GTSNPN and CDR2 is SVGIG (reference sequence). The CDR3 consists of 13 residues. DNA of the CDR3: TGTGCCTGGAGTGTGGGACAACCCTACGAGCAGTGCTTC. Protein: CAWSVGQPYEQCF.

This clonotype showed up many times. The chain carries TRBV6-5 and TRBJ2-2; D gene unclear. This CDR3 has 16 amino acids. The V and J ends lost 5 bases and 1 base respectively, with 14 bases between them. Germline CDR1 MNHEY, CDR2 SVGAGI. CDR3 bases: TGTGCCAGCAGTGCCCGGACGCCTGGGAACACCGGGGAGCTGTTTTTT. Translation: CASSARTPGNTGELFF.

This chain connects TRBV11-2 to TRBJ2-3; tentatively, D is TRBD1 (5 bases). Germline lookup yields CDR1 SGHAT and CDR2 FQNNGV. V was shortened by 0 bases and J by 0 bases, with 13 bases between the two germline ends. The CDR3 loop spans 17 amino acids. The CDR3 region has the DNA TGTGCCAGCAGCTTAGATGGGGTAGGGGCGAGCACAGATACGCAGTATTTT. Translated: CASSLDGVGASTDTQYF.

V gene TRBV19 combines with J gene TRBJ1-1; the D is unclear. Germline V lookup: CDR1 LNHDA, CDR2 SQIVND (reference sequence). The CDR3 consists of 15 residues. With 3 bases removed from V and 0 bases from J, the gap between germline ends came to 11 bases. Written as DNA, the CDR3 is TGTGCCAGTAGTATTGGCGTTTGGGTGAACACTGAAGCTTTCTTT. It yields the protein CASSIGVWVNTEAFF. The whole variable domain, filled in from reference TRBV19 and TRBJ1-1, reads DGGITQSPKYLFRKEGQNVTLSCEQNLNHDAMYWYRQDPGQGLRLIYYSQIVNDFQKGDIAEGYSVSREKKESFPLTVTSAQKNPTAFYLCASSIGVWVNTEAFFGQGTRLTVV.

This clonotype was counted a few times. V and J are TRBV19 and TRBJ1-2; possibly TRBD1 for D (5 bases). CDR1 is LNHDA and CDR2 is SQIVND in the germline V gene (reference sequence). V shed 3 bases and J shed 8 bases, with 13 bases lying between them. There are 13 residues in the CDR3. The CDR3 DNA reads TGTGCCAGTAGTATTTTCACCGGGGACGGCTACACCTTC. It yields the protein CASSIFTGDGYTF. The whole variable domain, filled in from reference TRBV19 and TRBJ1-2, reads DGGITQSPKYLFRKEGQNVTLSCEQNLNHDAMYWYRQDPGQGLRLIYYSQIVNDFQKGDIAEGYSVSREKKESFPLTVTSAQKNPTAFYLCASSIFTGDGYTFGSGTRLTVV.

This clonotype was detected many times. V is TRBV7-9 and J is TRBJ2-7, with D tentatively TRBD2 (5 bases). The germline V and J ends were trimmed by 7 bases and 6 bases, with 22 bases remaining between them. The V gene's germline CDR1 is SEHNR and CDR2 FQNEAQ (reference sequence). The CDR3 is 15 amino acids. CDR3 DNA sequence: TGTGCCAGCACCCTCCGAAAGGAGGTAGCAGGCGAGCAGTACTTC. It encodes CASTLRKEVAGEQYF.

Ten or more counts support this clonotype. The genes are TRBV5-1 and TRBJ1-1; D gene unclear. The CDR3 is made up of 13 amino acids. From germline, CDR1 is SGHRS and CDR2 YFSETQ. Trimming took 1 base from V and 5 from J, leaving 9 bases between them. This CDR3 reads CASSLSPGTEAFF. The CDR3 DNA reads TGCGCCAGCAGCTTGAGTCCTGGGACTGAAGCTTTCTTT.

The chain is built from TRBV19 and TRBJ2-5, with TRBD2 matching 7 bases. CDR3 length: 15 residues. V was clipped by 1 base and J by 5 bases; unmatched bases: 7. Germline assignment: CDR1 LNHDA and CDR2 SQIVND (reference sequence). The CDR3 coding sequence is TGTGCCAGTAGTATAGGGGCTCTAGCGGACGAGACCCAGTACTTC. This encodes CASSIGALADETQYF.

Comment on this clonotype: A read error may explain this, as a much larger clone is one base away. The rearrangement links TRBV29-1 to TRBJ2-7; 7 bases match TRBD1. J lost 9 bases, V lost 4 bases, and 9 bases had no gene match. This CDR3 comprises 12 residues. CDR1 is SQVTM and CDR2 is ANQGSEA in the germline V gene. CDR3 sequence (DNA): TGCAGCGTTGGAGAACAGGGGTTCGGGCAGTACTTC. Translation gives CSVGEQGFGQYF.

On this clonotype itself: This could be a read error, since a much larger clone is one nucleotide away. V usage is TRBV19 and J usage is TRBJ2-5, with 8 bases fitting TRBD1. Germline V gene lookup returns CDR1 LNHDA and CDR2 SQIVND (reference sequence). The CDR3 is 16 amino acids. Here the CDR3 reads CASGIPGTGYQETQYF. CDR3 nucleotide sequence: TGTGCCAGTGGTATCCCCGGGACAGGCTACCAAGAGACCCAGTACTTC.

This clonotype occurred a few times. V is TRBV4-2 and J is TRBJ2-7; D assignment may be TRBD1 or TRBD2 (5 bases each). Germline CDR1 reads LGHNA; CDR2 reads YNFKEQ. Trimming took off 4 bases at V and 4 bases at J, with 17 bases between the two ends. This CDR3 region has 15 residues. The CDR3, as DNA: TGTGCCAGCAGCCCGGGACCCGGTGGAGGATACGAGCAGTACTTC. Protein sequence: CASSPGPGGGYEQYF.

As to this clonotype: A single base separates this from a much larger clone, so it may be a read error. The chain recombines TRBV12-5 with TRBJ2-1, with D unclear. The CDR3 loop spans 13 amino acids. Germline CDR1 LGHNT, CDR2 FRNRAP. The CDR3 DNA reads TGTGCTAGTGGTTTGGGTAGCTTCAATGGGCAGTTCTTC. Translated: CASGLGSFNGQFF.

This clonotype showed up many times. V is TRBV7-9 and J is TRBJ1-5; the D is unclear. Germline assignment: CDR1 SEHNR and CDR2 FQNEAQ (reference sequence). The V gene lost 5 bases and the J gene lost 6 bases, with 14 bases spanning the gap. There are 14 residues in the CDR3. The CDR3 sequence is CASSPQDIIQPQHF. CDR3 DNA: TGTGCCAGCAGCCCCCAGGATATTATTCAGCCCCAGCATTTT.

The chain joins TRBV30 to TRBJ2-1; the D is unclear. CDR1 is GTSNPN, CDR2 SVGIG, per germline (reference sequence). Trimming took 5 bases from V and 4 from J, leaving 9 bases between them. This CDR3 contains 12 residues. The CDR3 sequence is CAWGSTYNEQFF. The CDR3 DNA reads TGTGCCTGGGGTTCGACTTACAATGAGCAGTTCTTC.

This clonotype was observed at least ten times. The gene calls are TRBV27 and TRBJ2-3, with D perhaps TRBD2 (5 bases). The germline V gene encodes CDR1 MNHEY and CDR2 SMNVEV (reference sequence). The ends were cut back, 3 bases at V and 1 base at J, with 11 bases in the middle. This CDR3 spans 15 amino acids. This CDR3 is CASSFLRAGTDTQYF. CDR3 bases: TGTGCCAGCAGTTTTTTGCGGGCTGGCACAGATACGCAGTATTTT.

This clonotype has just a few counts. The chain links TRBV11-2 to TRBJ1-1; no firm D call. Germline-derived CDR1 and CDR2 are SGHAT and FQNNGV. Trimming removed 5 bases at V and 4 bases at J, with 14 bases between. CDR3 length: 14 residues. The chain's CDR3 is CASSGIGGSTEAFF. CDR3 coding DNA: TGTGCCAGCAGCGGAATAGGAGGTTCCACTGAAGCTTTCTTT.

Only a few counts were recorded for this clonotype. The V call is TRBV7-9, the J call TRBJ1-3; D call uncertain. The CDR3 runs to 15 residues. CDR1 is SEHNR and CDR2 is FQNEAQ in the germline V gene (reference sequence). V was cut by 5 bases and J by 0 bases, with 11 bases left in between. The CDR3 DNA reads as TGTGCCAGCAGCCCCCGCAGTAGCTCTGGAAACACCATATATTTT. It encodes CASSPRSSSGNTIYF.

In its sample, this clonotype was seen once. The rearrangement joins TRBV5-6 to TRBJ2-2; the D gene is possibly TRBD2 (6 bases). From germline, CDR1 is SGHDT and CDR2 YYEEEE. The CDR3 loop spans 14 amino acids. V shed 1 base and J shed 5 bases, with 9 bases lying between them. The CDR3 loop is CASSLSGSTGELFF. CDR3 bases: TGTGCCAGCAGCTTGTCCGGGAGTACCGGGGAGCTGTTTTTT.

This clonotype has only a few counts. This CDR3 reads CASSPQGGREQYF. As DNA, the CDR3 is TGTGCCAGCAGTCCCCAAGGGGGGCGCGAGCAGTACTTC. The V call is TRBV27, the J call TRBJ2-7; D is tentatively TRBD1 or TRBD2 (6 bases each). V was cut by 5 bases and J by 6 bases, with 14 bases left in between. The CDR3 is made up of 13 amino acids. In germline, CDR1 is MNHEY, CDR2 SMNVEV (reference sequence).

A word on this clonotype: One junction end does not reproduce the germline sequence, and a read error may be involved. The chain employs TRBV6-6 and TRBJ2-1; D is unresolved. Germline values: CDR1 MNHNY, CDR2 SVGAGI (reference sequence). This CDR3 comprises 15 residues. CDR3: CASSLDGSSYNEQSF. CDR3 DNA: TGTGCCAGCAGCTTAGACGGCAGCTCCTACAATGAGCAGTCCTTC.

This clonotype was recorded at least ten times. CDR3: CASSLLNNRDRGSGNTIYF. The CDR3 DNA follows: TGTGCCAGCAGCCTACTTAATAACCGGGACAGGGGATCTGGAAACACCATATATTTT. This sequence joins TRBV28 and TRBJ1-3; 10 bases match TRBD1. The J segment lost 1 base and the V segment lost 6 bases, leaving 15 bases of the junction unmatched. Germline CDR1 MDHEN, CDR2 SYDVKM. This CDR3 spans 19 amino acids.